The T cell receptor (beta chain) under discussion was sequenced for a study of blood T cell repertoires in COVID-19. Study-level information: T cells, B-cell-depleted T cells, or PBMCs supplied cDNA or gDNA.

Germline loops: CDR1 SGHVS, CDR2 FQNEAQ. The CDR3 totals 15 residues. With 5 bases removed from V and 2 bases from J, the gap between germline ends came to 15 bases. Seattle's cohort entered during active infection and was followed longitudinally. The authors' processing: Amplified reference gene primers provided the basis for estimating nucleated cell counts. The data were produced by immunoSEQ multiplex PCR, yet TCRdb's version contains in-frame clones alone and is incomplete. The DNA was the basis for D and trimming; V, J and clone size are from that table. This table holds roughly 250,000 clones, around 85% found once.

Sequenced sample: peripheral blood. The clonotype comes from a human donor with COVID-19, enrolled during active disease. The donor label of this sample is uncertain. The gene calls are TRBV7-8 and TRBJ2-5, with D possibly being TRBD2 (5 bases). Here the CDR3 reads CASSPPGILQETQYF. CDR3 sequence (DNA): TGTGCCAGCAGCCCCCCCGGGATTCTTCAAGAGACCCAGTACTTC.